A selection of T cell receptor beta chains follows, all from one sample in a study of blood T cell repertoires in COVID-19. TCRdb's table, derived via immunoSEQ multiplex PCR, lists solely in-frame clones and lacks some. Of roughly 40,000 clones listed, more than 85% are singletons. The sample taken for sequencing was peripheral blood. The receptor source for this set is a human donor in a cohort sampled during active COVID-19. Both conserved end residues are trimmed from each CDR3.

>TRBJ2-4|TRBV7-9
ASSLAGAKNIQY
>TRBJ1-6|TRBV18
ASNAQTGVYSPLH
>TRBJ1-5|TRBV4-1
ASSHLTGEYQPQH